This T cell receptor beta chain derives from a study of control samples from healthy donors and cancer patients. The method was immunoSEQ multiplex PCR; TCRdb's version includes in-frame clones alone and lacks a portion of them. The sample holds 130,000 or so clones; 90% to 95% are singletons and the top ten take about 12%. The V gene lost 3 bases and the J gene lost 7 bases, with 14 bases spanning the gap. CDR1 SGHDT and CDR2 YYEEEE come from the germline V gene. CDR3 length equals 14 residues. The specimen was blood. The sequence derives from a man aged 35 to 55 in good health. The rearrangement uses TRBV5-6 and TRBJ1-5; D not resolved. CDR3 amino acids: CASSSGGGNQPQHF. The CDR3 DNA is TGTGCCAGCAGCTCGGGAGGAGGGAACCAGCCCCAGCATTTT.